This T cell receptor beta chain was sequenced in a study of cytomegalovirus exposure and HLA in healthy donors. CDR3 length equals 14 residues. CDR1 is SGHDT and CDR2 is YYEEEE in the germline V gene. With respect to this clone: One end of the junction does not line up with germline, which may come from a read error.

TCRdb's table, derived via immunoSEQ multiplex PCR, lists solely in-frame clones and lacks some. The table shows some 200,000 clones, with around nine tenths occurring only once. The J gene is TRBJ2-7, the V gene TRBV5-6, with 8 bases identical to TRBD1. The sequenced sample was PBMCs. The TCR comes from a woman under 30 in good health and CMV-seronegative. The chain's CDR3 is CASGNSGGSHEQYF. Written as DNA, the CDR3 is TGTGCCAGCGGCAATTCAGGGGGCTCCCACGAGCAGTACTTC.